The clone carrying this T cell receptor beta chain was counted at least ten times. Losses at the gene ends were 6 bases for V and 5 bases for J; bases not matched to a gene: 6. CDR3 length equals 14 residues. These data originate in a study of CD8 T cells in ankylosing spondylitis. TCRdb used MiXCR to reprocess the 5' RACE reads, holding one entry per CDR3 protein. This sample has about 220,000 distinct CDR3 sequences, with about 10% found just once. Sample: blood, either unsorted or a sorted T cell fraction (not recorded which). The V call is TRBV12-3 or TRBV12-4, the J call TRBJ2-2, with 7 bases that match TRBD1. The TCR sequence derives from a male donor with ankylosing spondylitis or in good health (not recorded which). CDR3 sequence reads: CASRTGTETGELFF. In DNA, the CDR3 is TGTGCCAGCAGAACCGGGACAGAAACCGGGGAGCTGTTTTTT.